This T cell receptor (beta chain) was sequenced during a study (dated by TCRdb to the early 2010s). Looking up the germline V gene yields CDR1 SQVTM and CDR2 ANQGSEA. From V the trimming removes 0 bases and from J it removes 6 bases, while the gene matches leave 5 bases of the junction unaccounted for. Counted from cysteine to phenylalanine, this CDR3 has 13 amino acids. The DNA shown is the 39-base CDR3, in frame from base 1. Reads for this sample came from an Illumina Genome Analyzer IIx. TCRdb trimmed public reads at Q25 via fastp, called clones via MiXCR and kept in-frame beta chains. Entries that share a CDR3 protein sequence are merged under the most common genes and DNA. For this sample there are roughly 15,000 distinct CDR3 sequences; about 35% appear just once. The ten biggest clones cover roughly 16% of the sample. At least ten counts were recorded for this clonotype. It has no known antigen specificity. Qualities for individual bases were not recorded, and no much larger clone is one base off.

The chain was built from TRBV29-1 and TRBJ2-7; 7 central nucleotides agree with TRBD1. The specimen sequenced was blood. The receptor's source is a human donor. The nucleotide sequence is TGCAGCGTTGAAGAGGAGGCAGGGGGCGAGCAGTACTTC. Its protein reads: CSVEEEAGGEQYF.